These 31 T cell receptor beta chains came from one sample sequenced in a study of Ad26.COV2.S vaccination and SARS-CoV-2 variants. Sequenced by immunoSEQ multiplex PCR; TCRdb stores in-frame clones only, minus some. Of more than 400,000 clones listed, about 90% are singletons. As for treatment: about 20 received Ad26.COV2.S at low or high dose, single or two shots; about 5 received placebo; per-sample allocation not given. The investigators took samples on day 63 after the first vaccine or placebo injection. Sequenced material: peripheral blood, taken in a trial of Ad26.COV2.S vaccine versus placebo. The receptors stem from a person between 18 and 60 years old who received the Ad26.COV2.S COVID-19 vaccine or a placebo.

The chain combines TRBV13 with TRBJ2-3; D is undetermined. V was clipped by 5 bases and J by 7 bases, with 13 bases between them. CDR3 size: 13 residues. Looked up from germline, CDR1 is PRHDT and CDR2 is FYEKMQ (reference sequence). The CDR3 reads CASSPPIINTQYF. In nucleotides, the CDR3 is TGTGCCAGCAGCCCCCCTATTATTAATACGCAGTATTTT. The variable domain in full, completed from reference TRBV13 and TRBJ2-3, reads AAGVIQSPRHLIKEKRETATLKCYPIPRHDTVYWYQQGPGQDPQFLISFYEKMQSDKGSIPDRFSAQQFSDYHSELNMSSLELGDSALYFCASSPPIINTQYFGPGTRLTVL.

The rearrangement joins TRBV6-5 to TRBJ2-7; 9 bases agree with TRBD2. V lost 6 bases, J lost 3 bases, and 6 bases stayed unmatched. Germline V gene lookup returns CDR1 MNHEY and CDR2 SVGAGI. The CDR3 has 14 residues. The CDR3 loop is CASRWTSVSYEQYF. The CDR3 coding sequence is TGTGCCAGCAGGTGGACTAGCGTAAGCTACGAGCAGTACTTC.

This clone came up once. This chain connects TRBV28 to TRBJ1-5; possibly TRBD1 for D (6 bases). With 4 bases removed from V and 0 bases from J, the gap between germline ends came to 10 bases. The length of the CDR3 is 15 residues. Germline V gene sequence: CDR1 MDHEN, CDR2 SYDVKM. The CDR3 bases are TGTGCCAGCAGTTCCTTCAGGGGTAGCAATCAGCCCCAGCATTTT. Translating gives CASSSFRGSNQPQHF.

The chain recombines TRBV11-2 with TRBJ1-6; a weak D match, TRBD1 (5 bases). CDR3 length: 13 amino acids. Germline V gene lookup returns CDR1 SGHAT and CDR2 FQNNGV. Trimming shortened V by 0 bases and J by 10 bases, and 7 bases separated the two germline ends. The CDR3 loop reads CASSLDRASPLHF. The CDR3 nucleotides read TGTGCCAGCAGCTTAGACAGGGCGTCACCCCTCCACTTT.

This chain links TRBV7-6 with TRBJ2-1; the D gene is possibly TRBD2 (6 bases). This CDR3 spans 15 amino acids. The V and J ends lost 2 bases and 0 bases respectively, with 8 bases between them. CDR1 and CDR2 (germline): SGHVS, FNYEAQ. This CDR3 is CASSLLGGSYNEQFF. DNA for the CDR3: TGTGCCAGCAGCTTACTCGGGGGCTCCTACAATGAGCAGTTCTTC.

V usage is TRBV13 and J usage is TRBJ2-1; D not resolved. From germline, CDR1 is PRHDT and CDR2 FYEKMQ (reference sequence). The CDR3 has 11 amino acids. The V end lost 5 bases, the J end lost 2 bases, and 1 base lay between the germline ends. The CDR3 reads CASSPYNEQFF. DNA of the CDR3: TGTGCCAGCAGCCCCTACAATGAGCAGTTCTTC. The entire variable domain, with the rest obtained from reference TRBV13 and TRBJ2-1, is as follows: AAGVIQSPRHLIKEKRETATLKCYPIPRHDTVYWYQQGPGQDPQFLISFYEKMQSDKGSIPDRFSAQQFSDYHSELNMSSLELGDSALYFCASSPYNEQFFGPGTRLTVL.

The chain is built from TRBV7-3 and TRBJ2-1; TRBD2 matches 9 bases. The CDR3 sequence is 16 residues long. J lost 6 bases, V lost 0 bases, and 6 bases had no gene match. The V gene's germline CDR1 is SGHTA and CDR2 FQGTGA. Here the CDR3 DNA reads TGTGCCAGCAGCTTAACGCTAGCGGGACGGGTCAATGAGCAGTTCTTC. Translating gives CASSLTLAGRVNEQFF.

V gene TRBV10-3 combines with J gene TRBJ1-3; D not resolved. CDR1 is ENHRY, CDR2 SYGVKD, per germline. The length of the CDR3 is 16 residues. V shed 2 bases and J shed 0 bases, with 11 bases lying between them. As DNA, the CDR3 is TGTGCCATCAGTGAGGACATGGTGTTCTCTGGAAACACCATATATTTT. This sequence encodes CAISEDMVFSGNTIYF.

The CDR3 here is CAWRMGTGTTGGAYSNQPQHF. The DNA for the CDR3 is TGTGCCTGGAGAATGGGCACCGGGACGACCGGGGGGGCCTATAGCAATCAGCCCCAGCATTTT. J is TRBJ1-5 and V is TRBV30, with a tentative D call TRBD1 (6 bases). V dropped 3 bases and J dropped 0 bases, with 30 bases sitting between them. This CDR3 is 21 amino acids long. The germline V gene has CDR1 GTSNPN and CDR2 SVGIG (reference sequence).

The gene calls are TRBV5-1 and TRBJ2-3; perhaps TRBD2 as D (7 bases). V lost 5 bases, J lost 0 bases, and 10 bases lay in between. The CDR3 extends over 14 amino acids. Germline V gene lookup returns CDR1 SGHRS and CDR2 YFSETQ. CDR3 coding DNA: TGCGCCAGCAGGCGGGGGCAAAGCACAGATACGCAGTATTTT. Translated: CASRRGQSTDTQYF.

This sequence joins TRBV12-3 or TRBV12-4 and TRBJ2-1, with 11 bases lining up with TRBD1. The J segment lost 15 bases and the V segment lost 6 bases, leaving 10 bases of the junction unmatched. The CDR3 totals 13 residues. Here the CDR3 DNA reads TGTGCCAGCAGGAAACCCGGGACAGGGGGTACGTTCTTC. This codes for CASRKPGTGGTFF.

The rearrangement uses TRBV2 and TRBJ2-1; D not resolved. Germline loops: CDR1 SNHLY, CDR2 FYNNEI. This CDR3 has 11 amino acids. Trimming removed 8 bases at V and 4 bases at J, with 6 bases between. CDR3 nucleotide sequence: TGTGCCAGCGTGCGGTACAATGAGCAGTTCTTC. Its protein product is CASVRYNEQFF.

The rearrangement uses TRBV7-8 and TRBJ2-1; 7 nucleotides align to TRBD2. The V gene's germline CDR1 is SGHVS and CDR2 FQNEAQ. The CDR3 has 17 amino acids. Unmatched junction bases numbered 14, after V lost 5 bases and J lost 4 bases. CDR3 DNA sequence: TGTGCCAGCAGCCCGGCTTGGCGGGAGTTGGGTTACAATGAGCAGTTCTTC. Its protein product is CASSPAWRELGYNEQFF. Supplemented by reference TRBV7-8 and TRBJ2-1, the full variable domain reads GAGVSQSPRYKVAKRGQDVALRCDPISGHVSLFWYQQALGQGPEFLTYFQNEAQLDKSGLPSDRFFAERPEGSVSTLKIQRTQQEDSAVYLCASSPAWRELGYNEQFFGPGTRLTVL.

The chain has TRBV5-6 and TRBJ2-5, with TRBD2 matching 7 bases. Trimming took 2 bases from V and 2 from J; bases not matched to a gene: 3. CDR1 SGHDT and CDR2 YYEEEE come from the germline V gene. CDR3 size: 14 residues. DNA for the CDR3: TGTGCCAGCAGCTTTGGGAGGGCTCAAGAGACCCAGTACTTC. As protein: CASSFGRAQETQYF.

CDR3 DNA sequence: TGCGCCAGCAGCCCAGGGGGGACTAATGAAAAACTGTTTTTT. This codes for CASSPGGTNEKLFF. The rearrangement joins TRBV5-1 to TRBJ1-4, with TRBD1 matching 7 bases. V was clipped by 4 bases and J by 2 bases; unmatched bases: 2. The CDR3 consists of 14 residues. From germline, CDR1 is SGHRS and CDR2 YFSETQ.

This chain links TRBV7-9 with TRBJ1-2, with TRBD1 matching over 9 bases. The germline V gene has CDR1 SEHNR and CDR2 FQNEAQ (reference sequence). V lost 5 bases, J lost 7 bases, and 14 bases stayed unmatched. The length of the CDR3 is 16 residues. The CDR3: CASSPQPGQGSGGYTF. The CDR3 DNA reads as TGTGCCAGCAGCCCTCAACCGGGACAGGGTTCTGGTGGCTACACCTTC.

V gene TRBV9 combines with J gene TRBJ2-4, with 8 bases matching TRBD2. Germline V CDR1 and CDR2: SGDLS, YYNGEE. The length of the CDR3 is 16 residues. The J segment lost 8 bases and the V segment lost 0 bases, leaving 10 bases of the junction unmatched. The CDR3 loop reads CASSVAGSGNVDIQYF. The CDR3 DNA reads as TGTGCCAGCAGCGTAGCCGGTAGCGGGAACGTGGACATTCAGTACTTC.

V gene TRBV11-3 combines with J gene TRBJ2-1; TRBD2 agrees at 9 bases. Germline V CDR1 and CDR2: SGHNT, YENEEA. Trimming took 0 bases from V and 8 from J; bases not matched to a gene: 5. The length of the CDR3 is 15 residues. The CDR3 DNA sequence: TGTGCCAGCAGCTTAGATCCTAGCGGGATCTATGAGCAGTTCTTC. It translates to CASSLDPSGIYEQFF.

With regard to this clone: This CDR3 is also generated by other DNA sequences in the sample. V and J are TRBV5-1 and TRBJ2-5, with 10 bases identical to TRBD2. V gave up 0 bases and J gave up 3 bases; unmatched junction bases: 2. The CDR3 has 15 amino acids. CDR1 is SGHRS, CDR2 YFSETQ, per germline. The CDR3 nucleotides read TGCGCCAGCAGCTTGGTCCTAGCGGGGGAAGAGACCCAGTACTTC. It is translated as CASSLVLAGEETQYF.

The J gene is TRBJ1-2, the V gene TRBV29-1; D is unclear. Germline-derived CDR1 and CDR2 are SQVTM and ANQGSEA. The CDR3 is made up of 14 amino acids. Trimming pared 0 bases from V and 4 bases from J, leaving 12 bases between. CDR3 loop: CSVEDDGQFYGYTF. The CDR3 coding sequence is TGCAGCGTTGAAGACGACGGTCAATTCTATGGCTACACCTTC.

The V and J genes are TRBV19 and TRBJ2-5; D is perhaps TRBD2 (6 bases). V lost 7 bases and J lost 4, with 19 bases in between. Germline CDR1 reads LNHDA; CDR2 reads SQIVND (reference sequence). This CDR3 spans 15 amino acids. CDR3 protein: CASTNNGISGETQYF. The CDR3 DNA reads TGTGCCAGTACCAACAACGGAATTAGCGGAGAGACCCAGTACTTC.

The chain recombines TRBV2 with TRBJ2-3, with a tentative D call TRBD2 (6 bases). V was shortened by 7 bases and J by 5 bases, with 19 bases between the two germline ends. Germline V gives CDR1 SNHLY, CDR2 FYNNEI. The CDR3 is 15 amino acids. The CDR3 nucleotides read TGTGCCAGCACAACAACAGGCACCGGGGGAGATACGCAGTATTTT. It codes for CASTTTGTGGDTQYF. The complete variable domain, with remaining parts taken from reference TRBV2 and TRBJ2-3, reads EPEVTQTPSHQVTQMGQEVILRCVPISNHLYFYWYRQILGQKVEFLVSFYNNEISEKSEIFDDQFSVERPDGSNFTLKIRSTKLEDSAMYFCASTTTGTGGDTQYFGPGTRLTVL.

Here the CDR3 DNA reads TGTGCCAGCAGCGCAGCGGGAGGGGGGGCGCGGTTAGTCACTGAAGCTTTCTTT. Its translation is CASSAAGGGARLVTEAFF. V usage is TRBV9 and J usage is TRBJ1-1, with D maybe TRBD1 (6 bases). This CDR3 comprises 18 residues. Germline-derived CDR1 and CDR2 are SGDLS and YYNGEE. Trimming cost V 3 bases and J 4 bases, with 25 bases left between them.

Only one count was recorded for this clone. This rearrangement joins TRBV15 to TRBJ1-4, with TRBD1 matching 12 bases. The CDR3 is 16 residues long. The V and J ends lost 8 bases and 7 bases, in that order; junction bases with no gene match: 11. Germline CDR1 and CDR2: LNHNV and YYDKDF (reference sequence). The CDR3 is CATRPGQGAISEKLFF. CDR3 sequence (DNA): TGTGCCACCCGACCGGGACAGGGGGCTATTAGTGAAAAACTGTTTTTT.

The chain recombines TRBV5-4 with TRBJ1-4; TRBD1 is a possible D gene (6 bases). The CDR3 has 14 amino acids. Germline CDR1 is SGHNT and CDR2 is YYREEE (reference sequence). Trimming removed 2 bases from V and 4 bases from J, with 9 bases in between. This chain's CDR3 is CASSLKGGNEKLFF. In DNA, the CDR3 is TGTGCCAGCAGCTTAAAGGGGGGTAATGAAAAACTGTTTTTT.

This clone was counted a single time. V gene TRBV6-5 combines with J gene TRBJ1-4; D is undetermined. This CDR3 comprises 11 residues. Trimming took 2 bases from V and 7 from J, leaving 2 bases between them. The V gene's germline CDR1 is MNHEY and CDR2 SVGAGI. The DNA of the CDR3 is TGTGCCAGCAGTTACGTTGAAAAACTGTTTTTT. Protein sequence: CASSYVEKLFF.

The chain has TRBV19 and TRBJ1-1, with D possibly matching TRBD1 (6 bases). CDR3 length equals 14 residues. CDR1 LNHDA and CDR2 SQIVND come from the germline V gene (reference sequence). Between the trimmed V and J ends, which lost 7 bases and 8 bases, there was a span of 20 bases. CDR3 residues: CASTGQHRSREAFF. CDR3 nucleotides: TGTGCCAGTACTGGACAGCACCGGTCACGAGAAGCTTTCTTT.

The J gene is TRBJ1-4, the V gene TRBV28, with TRBD1 as a possible D gene (6 bases). The CDR3 is 14 residues long. The germline V gene encodes CDR1 MDHEN and CDR2 SYDVKM. V dropped 7 bases and J dropped 7 bases, with 16 bases sitting between them. The CDR3 region has the DNA TGTGCCAGCAACTCGGGGGGCTTCGGTGAAAAACTGTTTTTT. Its translation: CASNSGGFGEKLFF.

The CDR3 DNA reads TGTGCCAGCAGCCACGGCCGGGGCTTTGGATATGGCTACACCTTC. Its translation is CASSHGRGFGYGYTF. The V gene is TRBV3-1 (or the pseudogene TRBV3-2), the J gene TRBJ1-2; the D gene is possibly TRBD1 (5 bases). The CDR3 sequence is 15 residues long. Between the trimmed V and J ends, which lost 3 bases and 5 bases, there was a span of 16 bases. The germline gives CDR1 LGHDT, CDR2 YNNKEL (reference sequence).

CDR3 residues: CASSPYIGDSPNYGYTF. The CDR3 DNA follows: TGTGCCAGCAGTCCCTATATCGGGGACAGTCCCAACTATGGCTACACCTTC. This chain uses TRBV27 with TRBJ1-2, with 7 bases aligning to TRBD1. CDR1 and CDR2 from the germline V gene are MNHEY and SMNVEV (reference sequence). The junction had 14 bases not matched to a gene; V was cut back by 5 bases and J by 2 bases. This CDR3 comprises 17 residues.

The rearrangement joins TRBV27 to TRBJ2-2; D perhaps matches TRBD1 (5 bases). Germline lookup yields CDR1 MNHEY and CDR2 SMNVEV (reference sequence). This CDR3 is 13 amino acids long. V lost 6 bases to trimming and J lost 4 bases, with 9 bases between them. This CDR3 reads CASSLRVTGELFF. In DNA form, the CDR3 reads TGTGCCAGCAGCCTCAGGGTCACCGGGGAGCTGTTTTTT.